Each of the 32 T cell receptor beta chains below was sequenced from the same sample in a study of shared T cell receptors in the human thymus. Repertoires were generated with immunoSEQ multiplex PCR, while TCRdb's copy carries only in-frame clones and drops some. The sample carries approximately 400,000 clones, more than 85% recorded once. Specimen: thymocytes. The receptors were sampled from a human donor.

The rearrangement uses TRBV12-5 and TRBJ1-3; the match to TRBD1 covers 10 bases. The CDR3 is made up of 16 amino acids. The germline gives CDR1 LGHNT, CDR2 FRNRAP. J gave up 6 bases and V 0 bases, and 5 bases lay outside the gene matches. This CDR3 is CASGLVTGGDENTIYF. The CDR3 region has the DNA TGTGCTAGTGGTTTGGTGACAGGGGGCGACGAAAACACCATATATTTT.

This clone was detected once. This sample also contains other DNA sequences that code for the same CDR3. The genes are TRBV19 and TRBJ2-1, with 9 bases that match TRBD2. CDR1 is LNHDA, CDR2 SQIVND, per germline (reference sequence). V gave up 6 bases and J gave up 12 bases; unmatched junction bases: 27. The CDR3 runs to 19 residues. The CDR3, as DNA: TGTGCCAGTAGGACGATAGGGCTAGCGGGAACGGACTCACGGGATGGGCAGTTCTTC. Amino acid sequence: CASRTIGLAGTDSRDGQFF.

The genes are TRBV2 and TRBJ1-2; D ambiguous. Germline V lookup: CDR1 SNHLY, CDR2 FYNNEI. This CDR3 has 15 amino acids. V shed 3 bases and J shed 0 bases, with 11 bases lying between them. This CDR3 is CASSDSQAANYGYTF. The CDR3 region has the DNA TGTGCCAGCAGTGATAGTCAGGCAGCTAACTATGGCTACACCTTC.

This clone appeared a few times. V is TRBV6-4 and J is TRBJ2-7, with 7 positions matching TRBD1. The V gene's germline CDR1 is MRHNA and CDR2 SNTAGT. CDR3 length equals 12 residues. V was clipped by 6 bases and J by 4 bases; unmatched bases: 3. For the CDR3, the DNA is TGTGCCAGCAGCCCACAGGGGTACGAGCAGTACTTC. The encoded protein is CASSPQGYEQYF.

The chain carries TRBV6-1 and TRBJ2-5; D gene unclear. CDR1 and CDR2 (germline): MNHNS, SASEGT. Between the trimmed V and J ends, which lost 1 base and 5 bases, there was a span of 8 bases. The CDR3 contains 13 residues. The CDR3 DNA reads TGTGCCAGCAGTGAAGGGGTGAAGGAGACCCAGTACTTC. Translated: CASSEGVKETQYF.

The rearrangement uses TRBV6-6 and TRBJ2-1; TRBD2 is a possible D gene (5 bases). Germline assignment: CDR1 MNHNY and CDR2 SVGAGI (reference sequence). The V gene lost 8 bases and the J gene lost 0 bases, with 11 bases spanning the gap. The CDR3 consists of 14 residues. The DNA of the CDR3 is TGTGCCAGCTCCCTGAGCGGCTCCTACAATGAGCAGTTCTTC. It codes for CASSLSGSYNEQFF.

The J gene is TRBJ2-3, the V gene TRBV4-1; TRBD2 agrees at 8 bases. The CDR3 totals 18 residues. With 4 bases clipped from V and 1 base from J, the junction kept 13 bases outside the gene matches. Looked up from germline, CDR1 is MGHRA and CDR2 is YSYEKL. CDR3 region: CASSPRTSPHGGTDTQYF. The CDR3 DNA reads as TGCGCCAGCAGCCCGCGGACTAGCCCCCACGGGGGCACAGATACGCAGTATTTT.

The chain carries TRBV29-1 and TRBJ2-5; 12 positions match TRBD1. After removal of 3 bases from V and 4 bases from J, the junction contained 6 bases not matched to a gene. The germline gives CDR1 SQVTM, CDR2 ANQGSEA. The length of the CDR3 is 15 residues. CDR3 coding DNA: TGCAGCGTTGAGGGGACAGGGGGCGGGGGAGAGACCCAGTACTTC. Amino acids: CSVEGTGGGGETQYF.

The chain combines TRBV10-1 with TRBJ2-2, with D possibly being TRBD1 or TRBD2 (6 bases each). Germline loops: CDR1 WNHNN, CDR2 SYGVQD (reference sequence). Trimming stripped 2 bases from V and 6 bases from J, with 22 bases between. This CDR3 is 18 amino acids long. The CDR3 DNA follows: TGCGCCAGCAGTGAGGTTGGGGGCGCGGGGTCTGGCCCCGGGGAGCTGTTTTTT. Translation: CASSEVGGAGSGPGELFF.

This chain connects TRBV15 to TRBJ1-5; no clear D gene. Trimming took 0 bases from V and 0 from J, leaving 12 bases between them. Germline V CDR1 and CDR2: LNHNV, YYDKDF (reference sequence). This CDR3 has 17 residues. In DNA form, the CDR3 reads TGTGCCACCAGCAGAGATCCTAGGGTTCATAGCAATCAGCCCCAGCATTTT. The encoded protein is CATSRDPRVHSNQPQHF.

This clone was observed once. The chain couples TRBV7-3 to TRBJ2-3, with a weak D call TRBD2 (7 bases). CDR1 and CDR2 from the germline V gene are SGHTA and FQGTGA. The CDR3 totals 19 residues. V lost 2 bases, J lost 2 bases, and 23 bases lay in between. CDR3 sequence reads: CASSLLYMGGGEDTDTQYF. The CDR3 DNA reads TGTGCCAGCAGCTTACTATACATGGGCGGGGGCGAAGACACAGATACGCAGTATTTT.

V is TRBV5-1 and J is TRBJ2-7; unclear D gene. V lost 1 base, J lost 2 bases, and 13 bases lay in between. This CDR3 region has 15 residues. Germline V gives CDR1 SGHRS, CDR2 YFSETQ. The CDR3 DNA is TGCGCCAGCAGCTTGCACTATCCCATTACCTACGAGCAGTACTTC. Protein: CASSLHYPITYEQYF.

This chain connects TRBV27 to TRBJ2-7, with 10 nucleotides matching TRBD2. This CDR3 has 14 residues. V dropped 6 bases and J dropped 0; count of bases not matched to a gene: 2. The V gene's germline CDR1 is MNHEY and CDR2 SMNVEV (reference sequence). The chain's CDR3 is CASRSSGSSYEQYF. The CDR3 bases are TGTGCCAGCAGATCTAGCGGGAGCTCCTACGAGCAGTACTTC.

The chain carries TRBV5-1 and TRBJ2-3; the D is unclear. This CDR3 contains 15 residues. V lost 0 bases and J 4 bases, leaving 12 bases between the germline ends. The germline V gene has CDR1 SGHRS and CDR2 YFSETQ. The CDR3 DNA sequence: TGCGCCAGCAGCTTGGTTGGCGGTGAGGCAGATACGCAGTATTTT. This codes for CASSLVGGEADTQYF.

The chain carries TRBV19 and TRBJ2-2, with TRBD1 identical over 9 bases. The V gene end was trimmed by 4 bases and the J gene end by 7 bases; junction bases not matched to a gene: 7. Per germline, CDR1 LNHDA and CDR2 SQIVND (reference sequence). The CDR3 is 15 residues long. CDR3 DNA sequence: TGTGCCAGTAGTAAAACAGGGGGCAAAGTCGGGGAGCTGTTTTTT. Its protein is CASSKTGGKVGELFF.

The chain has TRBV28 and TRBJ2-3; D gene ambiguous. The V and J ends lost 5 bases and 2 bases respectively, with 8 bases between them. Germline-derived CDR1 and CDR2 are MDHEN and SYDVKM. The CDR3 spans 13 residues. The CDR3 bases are TGTGCCAGCAGTCCTCTCCTCACAGATACGCAGTATTTT. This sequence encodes CASSPLLTDTQYF.

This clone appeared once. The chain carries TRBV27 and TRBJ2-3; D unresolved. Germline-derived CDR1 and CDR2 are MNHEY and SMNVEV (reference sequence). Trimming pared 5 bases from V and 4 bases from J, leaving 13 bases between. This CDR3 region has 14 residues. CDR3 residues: CASSRKGWADTQYF. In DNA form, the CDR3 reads TGTGCCAGCAGTCGGAAAGGCTGGGCAGATACGCAGTATTTT.

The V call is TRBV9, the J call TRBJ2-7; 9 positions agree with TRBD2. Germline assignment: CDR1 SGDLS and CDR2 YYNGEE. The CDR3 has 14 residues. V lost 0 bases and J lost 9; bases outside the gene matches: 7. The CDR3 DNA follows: TGTGCCAGCAGCGTAGCTAGCGGGACCCGAGTGCAGTACTTC. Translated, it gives CASSVASGTRVQYF.

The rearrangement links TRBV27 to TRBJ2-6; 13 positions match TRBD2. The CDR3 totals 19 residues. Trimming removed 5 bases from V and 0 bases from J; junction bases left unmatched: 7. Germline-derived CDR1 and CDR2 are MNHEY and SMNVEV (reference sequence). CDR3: CASSVDTSGRDSGANVLTF. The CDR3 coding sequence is TGTGCCAGCAGTGTCGACACTAGCGGGAGGGACTCTGGGGCCAACGTCCTGACTTTC.

The CDR3 here is CAWSPALKLGQGGQPQHF. In DNA, the CDR3 is TGTGCCTGGAGTCCCGCCCTTAAACTTGGACAGGGAGGTCAGCCCCAGCATTTT. The chain is built from TRBV30 and TRBJ1-5; 8 bases line up with TRBD1. This CDR3 spans 18 amino acids. With 2 bases clipped from V and 6 bases from J, the junction kept 18 bases outside the gene matches. CDR1 GTSNPN and CDR2 SVGIG come from the germline V gene (reference sequence).

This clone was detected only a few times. The CDR3 region is CASSTLAGHGNTIYF. CDR3 bases: TGTGCCAGCAGTACCCTGGCAGGGCACGGAAACACCATATATTTT. V and J are TRBV6-6 and TRBJ1-3; the D gene is possibly TRBD1 (5 bases). CDR3 length: 15 amino acids. The V and J ends lost 5 bases and 4 bases respectively, with 15 bases between them. The germline CDR1 and CDR2 sequences are MNHNY and SVGAGI (reference sequence).

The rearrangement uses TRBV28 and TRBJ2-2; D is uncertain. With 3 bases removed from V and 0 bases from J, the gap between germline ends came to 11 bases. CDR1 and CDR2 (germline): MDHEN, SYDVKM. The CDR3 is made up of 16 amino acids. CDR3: CASSFQTRPNTGELFF. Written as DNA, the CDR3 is TGTGCCAGCAGTTTTCAGACAAGACCGAACACCGGGGAGCTGTTTTTT.

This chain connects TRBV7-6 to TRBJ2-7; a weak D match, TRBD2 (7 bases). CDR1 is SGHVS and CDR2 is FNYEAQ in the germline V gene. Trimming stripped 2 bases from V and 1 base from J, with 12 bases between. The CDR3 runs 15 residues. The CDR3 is CASSLRGALSYEQYF. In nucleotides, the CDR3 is TGTGCCAGCAGCTTACGGGGGGCCCTGTCCTACGAGCAGTACTTC.

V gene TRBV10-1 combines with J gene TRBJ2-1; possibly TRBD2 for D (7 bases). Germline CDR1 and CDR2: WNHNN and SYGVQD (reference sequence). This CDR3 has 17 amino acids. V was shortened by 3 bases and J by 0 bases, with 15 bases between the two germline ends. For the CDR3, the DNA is TGCGCCAGCAGTGACCCAGAGGGGGGGAGCTCCTACAATGAGCAGTTCTTC. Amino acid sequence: CASSDPEGGSSYNEQFF.

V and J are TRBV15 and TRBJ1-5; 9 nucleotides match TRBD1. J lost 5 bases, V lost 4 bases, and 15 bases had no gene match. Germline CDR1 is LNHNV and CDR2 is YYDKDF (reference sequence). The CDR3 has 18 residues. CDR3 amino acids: CATSNAGTGSYSDQPQHF. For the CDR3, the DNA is TGTGCCACCAGCAATGCCGGGACAGGGTCTTATAGTGATCAGCCCCAGCATTTT.

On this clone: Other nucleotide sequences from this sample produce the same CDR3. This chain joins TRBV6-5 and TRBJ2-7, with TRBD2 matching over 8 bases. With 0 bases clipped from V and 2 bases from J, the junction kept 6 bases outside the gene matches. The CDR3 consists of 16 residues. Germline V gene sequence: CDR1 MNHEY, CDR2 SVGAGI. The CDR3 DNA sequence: TGTGCCAGCAGTTACTCGAGGTTAGCGGGAACCTACGAGCAGTACTTC. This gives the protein CASSYSRLAGTYEQYF.

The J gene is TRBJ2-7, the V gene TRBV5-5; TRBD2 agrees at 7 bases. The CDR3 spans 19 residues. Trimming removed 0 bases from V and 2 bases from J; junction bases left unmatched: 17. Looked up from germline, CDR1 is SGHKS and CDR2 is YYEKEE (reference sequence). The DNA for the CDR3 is TGTGCCAGCAGCTTGGAAGCCCCCGGACGTCCGCGGGAGACCTACGAGCAGTACTTC. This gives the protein CASSLEAPGRPRETYEQYF.

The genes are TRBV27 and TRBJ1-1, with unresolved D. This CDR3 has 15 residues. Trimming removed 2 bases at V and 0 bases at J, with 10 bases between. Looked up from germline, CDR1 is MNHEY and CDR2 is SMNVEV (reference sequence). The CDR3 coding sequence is TGTGCCAGCAGTTTAACGGCGGAGATGAACACTGAAGCTTTCTTT. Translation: CASSLTAEMNTEAFF.

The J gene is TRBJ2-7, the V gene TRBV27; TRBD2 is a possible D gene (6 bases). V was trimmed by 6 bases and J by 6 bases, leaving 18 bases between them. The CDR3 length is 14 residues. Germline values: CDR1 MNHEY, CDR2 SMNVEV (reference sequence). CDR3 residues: CASSRTPGLTEQYF. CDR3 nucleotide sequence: TGTGCCAGCAGCCGCACCCCGGGACTCACCGAGCAGTACTTC.

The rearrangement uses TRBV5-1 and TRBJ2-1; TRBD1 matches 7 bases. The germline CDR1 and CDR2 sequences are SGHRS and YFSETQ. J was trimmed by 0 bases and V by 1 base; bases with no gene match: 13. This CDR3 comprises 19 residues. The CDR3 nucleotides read TGCGCCAGCAGCTTGAGCCGGGGACAGAGGCCGAGCTCCTACAATGAGCAGTTCTTC. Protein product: CASSLSRGQRPSSYNEQFF.

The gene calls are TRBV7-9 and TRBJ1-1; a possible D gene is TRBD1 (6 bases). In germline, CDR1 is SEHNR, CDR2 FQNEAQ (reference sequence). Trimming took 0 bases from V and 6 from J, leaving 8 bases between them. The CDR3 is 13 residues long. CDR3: CASSLAQGPEAFF. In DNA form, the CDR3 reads TGTGCCAGCAGCTTAGCACAGGGACCTGAAGCTTTCTTT.

CDR3 sequence: CASSESTPGGDIQYF. The CDR3 bases are TGTGCCAGCAGTGAATCAACGCCAGGGGGTGACATTCAGTACTTC. The V gene is TRBV2, the J gene TRBJ2-4, with 7 nucleotides matching TRBD1. The CDR3 is made up of 15 amino acids. Germline loops: CDR1 SNHLY, CDR2 FYNNEI. After removal of 2 bases from V and 8 bases from J, the junction contained 9 bases not matched to a gene.